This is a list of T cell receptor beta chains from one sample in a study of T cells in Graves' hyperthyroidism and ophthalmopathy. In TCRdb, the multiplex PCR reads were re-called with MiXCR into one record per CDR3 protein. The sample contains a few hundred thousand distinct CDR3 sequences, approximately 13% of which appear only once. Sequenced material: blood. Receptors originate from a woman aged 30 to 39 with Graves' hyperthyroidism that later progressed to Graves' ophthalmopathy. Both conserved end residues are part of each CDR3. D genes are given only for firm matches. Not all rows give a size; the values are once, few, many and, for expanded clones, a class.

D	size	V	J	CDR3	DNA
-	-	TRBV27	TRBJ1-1	CGSSLSGTVNTEAFF	TGTGGCAGCAGTTTATCCGGGACGGTGAACACTGAAGCTTTCTTT
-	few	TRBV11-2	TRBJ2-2	CASSYRPGELFF	TGTGCCAGCAGTTATAGACCCGGGGAGCTGTTTTTT
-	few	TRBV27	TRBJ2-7	CASSSNRASLPHEQYF	TGTGCCAGCAGTTCAAACCGGGCCTCCCTCCCCCACGAGCAGTACTTC
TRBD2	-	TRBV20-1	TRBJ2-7	CSAISASGIGNEQYF	TGCAGTGCTATATCGGCTAGCGGGATTGGCAACGAGCAGTACTTC
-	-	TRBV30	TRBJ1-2	CAWRGAGLTHYGYTF	TGTGCCTGGAGGGGGGCAGGGCTGACCCACTATGGCTACACCTTC
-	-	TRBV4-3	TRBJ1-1	CASSRGELEGTEAFF	TGCGCCAGCAGCCGTGGTGAGCTCGAGGGCACTGAAGCTTTCTTT
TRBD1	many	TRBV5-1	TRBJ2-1	CASLRDSSYNEQFF	TGCGCCAGCCTCCGGGACAGCTCCTACAATGAGCAGTTCTTC
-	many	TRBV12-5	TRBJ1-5	CASGGEEQPQHF	TGTGCTAGTGGAGGGGAGGAACAGCCCCAGCATTTT
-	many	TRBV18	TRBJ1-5	CASSPGLQGTNQPQHF	TGTGCCAGCTCACCAGGACTACAGGGAACCAATCAGCCCCAGCATTTT
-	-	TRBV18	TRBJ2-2	CASSGQLNTGELFF	TGTGCCAGCTCCGGACAGCTGAACACCGGGGAGCTGTTTTTT
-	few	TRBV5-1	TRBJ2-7	CASSSPAGTKRHEQYF	TGCGCCAGCAGCTCCCCCGCCGGGACCAAGAGGCACGAGCAGTACTTC
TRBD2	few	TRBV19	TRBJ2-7	CASGGLAWPYEQYF	TGTGCCAGTGGGGGACTAGCTTGGCCCTACGAGCAGTACTTC
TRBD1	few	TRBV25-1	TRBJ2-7	CASSSTGGYSYEQYF	TGTGCCAGCAGCTCGACAGGGGGGTACTCCTACGAGCAGTACTTC
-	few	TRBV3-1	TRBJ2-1	CDSSQEGVGEQFF	TGTGACAGCAGCCAAGAAGGCGTGGGTGAGCAGTTCTTC
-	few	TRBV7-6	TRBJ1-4	CASSSLFAGYREKLFF	TGTGCCAGCAGCTCCCTATTCGCAGGGTATCGGGAAAAACTGTTTTTT
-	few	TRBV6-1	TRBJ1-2	CASSSLPRAGTGYTF	TGTGCCAGCAGTTCCCTCCCCCGGGCAGGGACCGGCTACACCTTC
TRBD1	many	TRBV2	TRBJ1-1	CASRKGQGALISTEAFF	TGTGCCAGCAGGAAAGGACAGGGGGCGTTAATAAGCACTGAAGCTTTCTTT
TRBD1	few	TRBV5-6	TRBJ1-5	CASSLWFGTGDNQPQHF	TGTGCCAGCAGCTTATGGTTCGGGACAGGGGACAATCAGCCCCAGCATTTT
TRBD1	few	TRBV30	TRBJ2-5	CAWLPGQGLETQYF	TGTGCCTGGTTACCGGGACAGGGGTTGGAGACCCAGTACTTC
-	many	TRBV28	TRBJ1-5	CAIPKGPTNQPQHF	TGTGCCATCCCAAAGGGACCGACGAATCAGCCCCAGCATTTT
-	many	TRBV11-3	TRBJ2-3	CASSLDRLGSSTDTQYF	TGTGCCAGCAGCTTAGATCGGCTAGGAAGTAGCACAGATACGCAGTATTTT
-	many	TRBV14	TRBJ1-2	CASSQVRAASYTF	TGTGCCAGCAGCCAAGTAAGGGCAGCGAGCTACACCTTC
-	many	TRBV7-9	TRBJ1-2	CASSKAGSGGYTF	TGTGCCAGCAGCAAAGCCGGGTCTGGAGGCTACACCTTC
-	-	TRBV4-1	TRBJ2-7	CASSQGPREQYF	TGCGCCAGCAGCCAAGGGCCCAGGGAGCAGTACTTC
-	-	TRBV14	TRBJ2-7	CTSSQGGSEQYF	TGTACCAGCAGCCAAGGTGGGAGCGAGCAGTACTTC
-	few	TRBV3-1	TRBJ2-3	CASSRGGATDTQYF	TGTGCCAGCAGCCGAGGGGGTGCCACAGATACGCAGTATTTT
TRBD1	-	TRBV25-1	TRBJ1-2	CASSESGTGGNYGYTF	TGTGCCAGCAGTGAATCCGGGACAGGGGGCAACTATGGCTACACCTTC
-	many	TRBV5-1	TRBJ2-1	CASSLEVLNEQFF	TGCGCCAGCAGCTTGGAGGTCCTCAATGAGCAGTTCTTC
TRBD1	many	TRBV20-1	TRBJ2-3	CSGLTGGATDTQYF	TGCAGTGGCCTGACAGGGGGCGCAACAGATACGCAGTATTTT
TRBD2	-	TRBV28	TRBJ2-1	CASSLRLAGAPSYNEQFF	TGTGCCAGCAGTTTAAGGCTAGCGGGAGCTCCTAGCTACAATGAGCAGTTCTTC
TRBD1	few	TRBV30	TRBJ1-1	CAWRYDVGQIRDIEAFF	TGTGCCTGGAGATATGATGTGGGACAGATAAGGGACATTGAAGCTTTCTTT
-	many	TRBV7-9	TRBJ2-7	CASTLGQGMFYEQYF	TGTGCCAGCACCTTGGGGCAGGGGATGTTCTACGAGCAGTACTTC
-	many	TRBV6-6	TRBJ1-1	CASSYSQGLGTEAFF	TGTGCCAGCAGTTACTCGCAGGGCCTAGGCACTGAAGCTTTCTTT
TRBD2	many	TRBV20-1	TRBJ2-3	CSARAEWSGRASDTQYF	TGCAGTGCTAGAGCGGAGTGGAGCGGGAGGGCCTCGGATACGCAGTATTTT
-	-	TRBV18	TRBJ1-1	CASSLNTYGGPLMNTEAFF	TGTGCCAGCTCACTCAACACTTATGGGGGGCCCTTAATGAACACTGAAGCTTTCTTT
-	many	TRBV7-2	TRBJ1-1	CASSPGTSSAFF	TGTGCCAGCTCCCCGGGGACCTCGTCCGCTTTCTTT
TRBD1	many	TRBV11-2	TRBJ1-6	CASSLWRSGGNSPLHF	TGTGCCAGCAGCCTCTGGCGGTCAGGGGGAAATTCACCCCTCCACTTT
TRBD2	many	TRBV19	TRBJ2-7	CASSAPSGRAAYEQYF	TGTGCCAGTAGTGCCCCTAGCGGGAGGGCCGCCTACGAGCAGTACTTC
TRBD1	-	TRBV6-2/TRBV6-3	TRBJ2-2	CASKVEGAPGELFF	TGTGCCAGCAAGGTTGAGGGGGCTCCCGGGGAGCTGTTTTTT
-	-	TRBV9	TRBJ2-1	CASSAGFRDEQFF	TGTGCCAGCAGCGCAGGGTTTAGGGATGAGCAGTTCTTC
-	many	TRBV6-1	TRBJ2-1	CASSERHPGEQFF	TGTGCCAGCAGCGAACGACACCCTGGGGAGCAGTTCTTC
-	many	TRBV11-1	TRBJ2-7	CASSPWGERTDEQYF	TGTGCCAGCAGCCCGTGGGGAGAGCGTACGGACGAGCAGTACTTC
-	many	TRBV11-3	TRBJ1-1	CASSVQNTEAFF	TGTGCCAGCAGCGTACAGAACACTGAAGCTTTCTTT
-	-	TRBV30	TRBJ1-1	CAWSPQGREAFF	TGTGCCTGGAGCCCCCAGGGCCGTGAAGCTTTCTTT
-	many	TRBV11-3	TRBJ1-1	CASSFSEDTEAFF	TGTGCCAGCAGCTTCTCTGAGGACACTGAAGCTTTCTTT
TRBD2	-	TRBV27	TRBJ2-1	CASSFSGRADEQFF	TGTGCCAGCAGTTTTAGCGGGAGGGCCGATGAGCAGTTCTTC
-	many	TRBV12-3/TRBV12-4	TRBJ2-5	CASSLGVVQETQYF	TGTGCCAGCAGTTTAGGAGTAGTCCAAGAGACCCAGTACTTC